Sequencing of this TCR beta chain was carried out in a study of T cells in Graves' hyperthyroidism and ophthalmopathy. Study-wide results and caveats: The blood repertoire included most of the expanded thyroid clonotypes above 0.001.

The CDR3 has 15 residues. V was clipped by 1 base and J by 3 bases; unmatched bases: 4. Germline lookup yields CDR1 GTSNPN and CDR2 SVGIG (reference sequence). This clonotype was detected ten times or more. Its antigen is not identified. TCR beta CDR3 regions were amplified from RNA. TCR CDR3 regions were first amplified by RT-PCR with HTBI primers. TCRdb ran MiXCR on the multiplex PCR reads and lists one entry per CDR3 protein. Among about 270,000 distinct CDR3 sequences, almost 25% were seen once, and the ten largest hold 30% to 40%. The sequenced material came from blood. This sequence originates from a woman in her thirties or forties with Graves' ophthalmopathy. The V call is TRBV30, the J call TRBJ2-7; 12 bases map to TRBD2. The CDR3 DNA reads TGTGCCTGGAGTGGACTAGCGGGAGCTTACTACGAGCAGTACTTC. Translated: CAWSGLAGAYYEQYF.